Shown below are 29 T cell receptor beta chains from a single sample sequenced in a study of blood T cell repertoires in COVID-19 (dated by TCRdb to 2019 to 2021). Library method: the immunoSEQ multiplex PCR assay. Entries here come from immuneACCESS through TCRdb and include only in-frame sequences with V and J called. Some clones fail to appear in such tables; in the studies checked, an unresolved V gene covers under half of the shortfall, and the cause of the remainder is unknown. The sample data list some 340,000 clones, and approximately 82% of these were observed just once. 3% of the sample is held by the ten biggest clonotypes. The specimen was peripheral blood. These receptors all come from a man in his thirties or forties with active or convalescent COVID-19.

This chain links TRBV14 with TRBJ2-7, with D hard to call. Per germline, CDR1 SGHDN and CDR2 FVKESK. The ends were cut back, 3 bases at V and 6 bases at J, with 18 bases in the middle. The length of the CDR3 is 15 residues. The CDR3 protein is CASSHVGNYGREQYF. The CDR3 DNA reads TGTGCCAGCAGCCACGTCGGCAACTACGGTCGCGAGCAGTACTTC.

The rearrangement links TRBV4-1 to TRBJ1-5, with 9 bases fitting TRBD1. Germline V gives CDR1 MGHRA, CDR2 YSYEKL. The J segment lost 7 bases and the V segment lost 6 bases, leaving 7 bases of the junction unmatched. CDR3 length equals 14 residues. CDR3 bases: TGCGCCAGCAGAAAACAGGGGGCAGGACAGCCCCAGCATTTT. Protein: CASRKQGAGQPQHF.

For this clone: At one of its ends the junction is not consistent with the germline gene, which may arise from a read error. The chain has TRBV20-1 and TRBJ2-7, with 10 bases lining up with TRBD2. Germline CDR1 is DFQATT and CDR2 is SNEGSKA (reference sequence). This CDR3 contains 10 residues. CDR3 bases: TGCAGTGCTCCGAGGACTAGCGGTTTCTTC. Translating it yields CSAPRTSGFF.

CDR3 nucleotides: TGTGCCTGGTCACCTGGACAGGGGGGCACTGAAGCTTTCTTT. Protein product: CAWSPGQGGTEAFF. This chain connects TRBV30 to TRBJ1-1, with 10 nucleotides matching TRBD1. The CDR3 runs to 14 residues. Germline assignment: CDR1 GTSNPN and CDR2 SVGIG (reference sequence). V dropped 5 bases and J dropped 4; count of bases not matched to a gene: 7.

The rearrangement links TRBV5-5 to TRBJ1-1; D gene unclear. The V gene's germline CDR1 is SGHKS and CDR2 YYEKEE (reference sequence). V lost 4 bases and J 5 bases, leaving 15 bases between the germline ends. The CDR3 has 14 residues. CDR3: CASSQPRGETEAFF. DNA of the CDR3: TGTGCCAGCAGCCAGCCGCGTGGGGAGACTGAAGCTTTCTTT.

V and J are TRBV29-1 and TRBJ1-1, with D perhaps matching TRBD1 (6 bases). In germline, CDR1 is SQVTM, CDR2 ANQGSEA. This CDR3 spans 13 amino acids. The ends were cut back, 7 bases at V and 0 bases at J, with 12 bases in the middle. This CDR3 is CSGTGHLNTEAFF. Written as DNA, the CDR3 is TGCAGCGGTACGGGACACTTGAACACTGAAGCTTTCTTT.

Details on this clone: Different DNA sequences within this sample yield the same CDR3. This chain connects TRBV7-2 to TRBJ2-3; D is possibly TRBD1 (5 bases). Germline lookup yields CDR1 SGHTA and CDR2 FQGNSA. CDR3 length equals 13 residues. V lost 0 bases and J lost 5, with 6 bases in between. CDR3 sequence: CASSLAREDTQYF. Written as DNA, the CDR3 is TGTGCCAGCAGCTTAGCCAGGGAAGATACGCAGTATTTT.

This clone was seen once. The CDR3 DNA reads as TGTGCCAGCTCACCAACCAGGCAGGAAAACACTGAAGCTTTCTTT. It codes for CASSPTRQENTEAFF. The chain is built from TRBV18 and TRBJ1-1; D unresolved. This CDR3 spans 15 amino acids. Trimming removed 2 bases at V and 2 bases at J, with 12 bases between. CDR1 is KGHSH and CDR2 is LQKENI in the germline V gene.

This clone was detected only a few times. The CDR3, as DNA: TGTGCCAGCAGTTACGCGGGGGGCACCTATGGCTACACCTTC. Encoded protein: CASSYAGGTYGYTF. V is TRBV6-5 and J is TRBJ1-2, with D possibly TRBD1 on 6 matching bases. Trimming pared 2 bases from V and 4 bases from J, leaving 11 bases between. Germline CDR1 MNHEY, CDR2 SVGAGI. The CDR3 consists of 14 residues.

The rearrangement links TRBV3-1 (or the pseudogene TRBV3-2) to TRBJ1-1; D is uncertain. The CDR3 is 13 residues long. Trimming took off 3 bases at V and 0 bases at J, with 5 bases between the two ends. Looked up from germline, CDR1 is LGHDT and CDR2 is YNNKEL (reference sequence). The CDR3 bases are TGTGCCAGCAGCCAGAGCTTGAACACTGAAGCTTTCTTT. Translating it yields CASSQSLNTEAFF.

This sequence joins TRBV5-6 and TRBJ2-1, with TRBD2 identical over 8 bases. The CDR3 is made up of 14 amino acids. The trim removed 0 bases at V and 7 bases at J, leaving 3 bases unmatched. Germline CDR1 SGHDT, CDR2 YYEEEE. The CDR3: CASSLVLAANEQFF. CDR3 coding DNA: TGTGCCAGCAGCTTGGTACTAGCGGCGAATGAGCAGTTCTTC.

V and J are TRBV6-4 and TRBJ2-3; D is uncertain. Germline loops: CDR1 MRHNA, CDR2 SNTAGT. This CDR3 has 13 residues. Trimming stripped 4 bases from V and 1 base from J, with 6 bases between. CDR3 protein: CASSALGTDTQYF. Written as DNA, the CDR3 is TGTGCCAGCAGTGCACTGGGCACAGATACGCAGTATTTT.

CDR3 DNA sequence: TGCGCCAGCAGCGAGCCGACAGGGGCCTCCGGGGAGCTGTTTTTT. Its translation is CASSEPTGASGELFF. This chain joins TRBV5-1 and TRBJ2-2, with 8 bases fitting TRBD1. The CDR3 extends over 15 amino acids. Germline V gives CDR1 SGHRS, CDR2 YFSETQ. J was trimmed by 6 bases and V by 4 bases; bases with no gene match: 8.

The rearrangement joins TRBV7-9 to TRBJ2-7, with D possibly TRBD2 on 6 matching bases. The ends were cut back, 7 bases at V and 3 bases at J, with 13 bases in the middle. Germline CDR1 reads SEHNR; CDR2 reads FQNEAQ (reference sequence). The CDR3 has 13 amino acids. The CDR3 loop is CASKVSGDYEQYF. CDR3 bases: TGTGCCAGCAAGGTGTCGGGGGACTACGAGCAGTACTTC. The variable domain in full, completed from reference TRBV7-9 and TRBJ2-7, reads DTGVSQNPRHKITKRGQNVTFRCDPISEHNRLYWYRQTLGQGPEFLTYFQNEAQLEKSRLLSDRFSAERPKGSFSTLEIQRTEQGDSAMYLCASKVSGDYEQYFGPGTRLTVT.

V and J are TRBV6-5 and TRBJ1-1; D remains unclear. The CDR3 contains 13 residues. In germline, CDR1 is MNHEY, CDR2 SVGAGI. V was shortened by 4 bases and J by 4 bases, with 10 bases between the two germline ends. CDR3 nucleotides: TGTGCCAGCAGTTTTACAGTAACCACTGAAGCTTTCTTT. Protein sequence: CASSFTVTTEAFF.

The CDR3 spells CASSPGDDYEQYF. The CDR3, as DNA: TGTGCCAGCAGTCCGGGGGACGACTACGAGCAGTACTTC. The genes are TRBV12-3 or TRBV12-4 and TRBJ2-7; TRBD2 might be the D (6 bases). This CDR3 is 13 amino acids long. V dropped 5 bases and J dropped 3 bases, with 11 bases sitting between them.

This clone was counted once. The rearrangement uses TRBV5-1 and TRBJ2-2; possible D gene TRBD2, 5 bases. Trimming pared 2 bases from V and 0 bases from J, leaving 8 bases between. The CDR3 runs to 15 residues. Germline V gene sequence: CDR1 SGHRS, CDR2 YFSETQ. CDR3 residues: CASSFSGTNTGELFF. CDR3 DNA sequence: TGCGCCAGCAGCTTTTCGGGGACGAACACCGGGGAGCTGTTTTTT. Supplemented by reference TRBV5-1 and TRBJ2-2, the full variable domain reads KAGVTQTPRYLIKTRGQQVTLSCSPISGHRSVSWYQQTPGQGLQFLFEYFSETQRNKGNFPGRFSGRQFSNSRSEMNVSTLELGDSALYLCASSFSGTNTGELFFGEGSRLTVL.

This rearrangement joins TRBV27 to TRBJ1-4; unclear D gene. The V gene's germline CDR1 is MNHEY and CDR2 SMNVEV (reference sequence). Trimming cost V 5 bases and J 0 bases, with 13 bases left between them. The CDR3 loop spans 16 amino acids. The CDR3 loop is CASSPYAGTTNEKLFF. The CDR3 DNA is TGTGCCAGCAGTCCCTATGCAGGCACAACTAATGAAAAACTGTTTTTT.

This chain uses TRBV18 with TRBJ1-5, with D uncertain. Germline V gives CDR1 KGHSH, CDR2 LQKENI. CDR3 length: 14 amino acids. Trimming left V 3 bases short and J 6 bases short, with 12 bases between. CDR3 region: CASSPETGSQPQHF. The CDR3 DNA is TGTGCCAGCTCACCTGAAACGGGGAGTCAGCCCCAGCATTTT. The whole variable domain, filled in from reference TRBV18 and TRBJ1-5, reads NAGVMQNPRHLVRRRGQEARLRCSPMKGHSHVYWYRQLPEEGLKFMVYLQKENIIDESGMPKERFSAEFPKEGPSILRIQQVVRGDSAAYFCASSPETGSQPQHFGDGTRLSIL.

This sequence joins TRBV6-6 and TRBJ2-5; the match to TRBD1 covers 10 bases. CDR3 length: 18 residues. Losses at the gene ends were 5 bases for V and 4 bases for J; bases not matched to a gene: 16. Germline V gives CDR1 MNHNY, CDR2 SVGAGI (reference sequence). The chain's CDR3 is CASSRGPRDRGGRETQYF. For the CDR3, the DNA is TGTGCCAGCAGTCGTGGCCCCCGGGACAGGGGCGGTCGAGAGACCCAGTACTTC.

The rearrangement joins TRBV4-3 to TRBJ1-2, with D unclear. V was shortened by 0 bases and J by 4 bases, with 9 bases between the two germline ends. The length of the CDR3 is 14 residues. CDR1 LGHNA and CDR2 YSLEER come from the germline V gene. The CDR3 region has the DNA TGCGCCAGCAGCCAAGATCGGTCCGGCTATGGCTACACCTTC. Protein product: CASSQDRSGYGYTF.

The rearrangement joins TRBV3-1 (or the pseudogene TRBV3-2) to TRBJ2-1; 7 bases map to TRBD2. The CDR3 length is 15 residues. CDR1 is LGHDT, CDR2 YNNKEL, per germline (reference sequence). V was clipped by 0 bases and J by 7 bases; unmatched bases: 6. CDR3 bases: TGTGCCAGCAGCCAAGAAGCGGGGTCTTTGAATGAGCAGTTCTTC. This gives the protein CASSQEAGSLNEQFF.

Here the CDR3 reads CASSYWEVDEQFF. CDR3 nucleotide sequence: TGTGCCAGCAGCTATTGGGAGGTAGATGAGCAGTTCTTC. The rearrangement joins TRBV13 to TRBJ2-1; a weak D match, TRBD2 (6 bases). The CDR3 is made up of 13 amino acids. Looked up from germline, CDR1 is PRHDT and CDR2 is FYEKMQ (reference sequence). The V end lost 4 bases, the J end lost 8 bases, and 12 bases lay between the germline ends.

The rearrangement joins TRBV6-1 to TRBJ2-2; D perhaps matches TRBD2 (6 bases). CDR1 and CDR2 (germline): MNHNS, SASEGT. Trimming stripped 1 base from V and 3 bases from J, with 9 bases between. The CDR3 runs to 15 residues. CDR3: CASSEVGGDTGELFF. CDR3 sequence (DNA): TGTGCCAGCAGTGAAGTGGGGGGAGACACCGGGGAGCTGTTTTTT.

The gene calls are TRBV18 and TRBJ1-1, with 8 bases matching TRBD1. The V and J ends lost 2 bases and 2 bases, in that order; junction bases with no gene match: 13. Germline CDR1 is KGHSH and CDR2 is LQKENI. This CDR3 contains 18 residues. Here the CDR3 DNA reads TGTGCCAGCTCACCAACCCGTTGGGGGACAGGCGGAAACACTGAAGCTTTCTTT. It encodes CASSPTRWGTGGNTEAFF.

The chain couples TRBV7-2 to TRBJ1-4; D perhaps matches TRBD1 (5 bases). Germline loops: CDR1 SGHTA, CDR2 FQGNSA. Between the trimmed V and J ends, which lost 5 bases and 3 bases, there was a span of 13 bases. The CDR3 spans 15 residues. CDR3 sequence (DNA): TGTGCCAGCAGCGGGTCAGGGCAGGCTAATGAAAAACTGTTTTTT. Amino acids: CASSGSGQANEKLFF. Complete variable domain (other parts from reference TRBV7-2 and TRBJ1-4): GAGVSQSPSNKVTEKGKDVELRCDPISGHTALYWYRQSLGQGLEFLIYFQGNSAPDKSGLPSDRFSAERTGGSVSTLTIQRTQQEDSAVYLCASSGSGQANEKLFFGSGTQLSVL.

This clone was seen once. The chain has TRBV7-9 and TRBJ2-3; unclear D gene. The CDR3 has 12 amino acids. The V end was cut by 3 bases, the J end by 9 bases, with 10 bases between. Germline lookup yields CDR1 SEHNR and CDR2 FQNEAQ (reference sequence). The CDR3 reads CASSFTVRTQYF. The CDR3 DNA follows: TGTGCCAGCAGCTTTACTGTCCGGACGCAGTATTTT.

The rearrangement joins TRBV2 to TRBJ2-7; no firm D call. Germline CDR1 is SNHLY and CDR2 is FYNNEI. This CDR3 region has 12 residues. Between the trimmed V and J ends, which lost 8 bases and 3 bases, there was a span of 11 bases. DNA of the CDR3: TGTGCCAGCCGCCTTCGCAGCTACGAGCAGTACTTC. This sequence encodes CASRLRSYEQYF.

The chain has TRBV6-1 and TRBJ1-2, with 8 bases identical to TRBD1. Unmatched junction bases numbered 2, after V lost 0 bases and J lost 2 bases. The CDR3 sequence is 15 residues long. Germline loops: CDR1 MNHNS, CDR2 SASEGT. Here the CDR3 reads CASSEATGENYGYTF. The CDR3 nucleotides are TGTGCCAGCAGTGAAGCGACAGGGGAGAACTATGGCTACACCTTC.